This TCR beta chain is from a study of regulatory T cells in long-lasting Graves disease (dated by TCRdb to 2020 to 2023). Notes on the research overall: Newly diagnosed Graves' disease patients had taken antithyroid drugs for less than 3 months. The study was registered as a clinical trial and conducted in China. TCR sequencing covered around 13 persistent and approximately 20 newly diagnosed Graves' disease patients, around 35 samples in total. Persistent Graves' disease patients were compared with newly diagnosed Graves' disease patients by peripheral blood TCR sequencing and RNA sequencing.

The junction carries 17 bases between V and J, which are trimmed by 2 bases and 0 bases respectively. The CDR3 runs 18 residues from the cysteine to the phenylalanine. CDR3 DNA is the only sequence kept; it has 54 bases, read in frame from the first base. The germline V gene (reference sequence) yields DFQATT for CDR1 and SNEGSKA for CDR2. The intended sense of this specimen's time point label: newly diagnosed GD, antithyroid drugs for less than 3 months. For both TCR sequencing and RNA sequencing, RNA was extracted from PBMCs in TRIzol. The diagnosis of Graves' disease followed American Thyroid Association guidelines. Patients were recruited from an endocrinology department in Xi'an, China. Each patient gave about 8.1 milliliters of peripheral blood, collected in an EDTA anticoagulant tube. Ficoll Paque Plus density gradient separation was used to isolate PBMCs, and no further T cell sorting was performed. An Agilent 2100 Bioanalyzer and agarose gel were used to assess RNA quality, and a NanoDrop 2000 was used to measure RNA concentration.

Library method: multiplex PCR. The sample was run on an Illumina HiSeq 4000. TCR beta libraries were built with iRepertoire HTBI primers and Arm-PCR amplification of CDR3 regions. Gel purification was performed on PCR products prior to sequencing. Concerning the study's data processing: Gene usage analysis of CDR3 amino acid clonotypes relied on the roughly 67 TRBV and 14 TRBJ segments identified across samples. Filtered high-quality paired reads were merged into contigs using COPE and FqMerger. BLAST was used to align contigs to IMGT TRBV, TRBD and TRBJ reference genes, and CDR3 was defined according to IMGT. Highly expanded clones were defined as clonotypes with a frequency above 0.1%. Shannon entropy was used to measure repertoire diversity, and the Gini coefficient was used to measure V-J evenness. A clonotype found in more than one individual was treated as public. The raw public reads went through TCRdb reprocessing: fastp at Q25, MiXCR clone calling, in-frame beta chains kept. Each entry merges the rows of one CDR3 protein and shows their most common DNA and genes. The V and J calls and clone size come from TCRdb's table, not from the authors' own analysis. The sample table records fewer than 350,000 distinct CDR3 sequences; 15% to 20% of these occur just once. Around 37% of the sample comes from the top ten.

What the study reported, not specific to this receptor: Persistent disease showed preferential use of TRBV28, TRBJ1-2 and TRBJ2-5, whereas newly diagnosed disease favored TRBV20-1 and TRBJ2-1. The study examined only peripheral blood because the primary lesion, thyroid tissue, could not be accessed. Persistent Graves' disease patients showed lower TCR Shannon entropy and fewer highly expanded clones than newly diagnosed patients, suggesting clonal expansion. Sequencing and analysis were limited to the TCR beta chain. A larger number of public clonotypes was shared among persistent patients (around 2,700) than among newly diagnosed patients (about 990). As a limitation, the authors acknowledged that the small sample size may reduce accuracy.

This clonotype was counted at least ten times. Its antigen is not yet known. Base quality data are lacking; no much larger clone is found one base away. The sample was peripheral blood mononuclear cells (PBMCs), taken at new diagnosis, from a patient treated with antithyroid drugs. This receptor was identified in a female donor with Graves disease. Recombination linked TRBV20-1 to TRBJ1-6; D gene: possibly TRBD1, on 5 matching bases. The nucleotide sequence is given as TGCAGTGCTAGAAACAGCCAGGGAGCCCTCTCCTATAATTCACCCCTCCACTTT. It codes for CSARNSQGALSYNSPLHF.